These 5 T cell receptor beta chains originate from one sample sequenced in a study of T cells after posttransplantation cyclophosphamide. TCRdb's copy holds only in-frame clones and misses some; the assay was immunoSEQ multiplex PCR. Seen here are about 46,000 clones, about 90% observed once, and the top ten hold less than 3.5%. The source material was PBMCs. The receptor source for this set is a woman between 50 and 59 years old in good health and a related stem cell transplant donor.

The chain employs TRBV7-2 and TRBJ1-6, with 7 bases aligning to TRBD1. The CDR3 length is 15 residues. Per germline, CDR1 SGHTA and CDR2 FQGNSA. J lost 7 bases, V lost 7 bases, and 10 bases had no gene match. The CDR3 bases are TGTGCCAGCACCCTTCCGGGACAGACAAATTCACCCCTCCACTTT. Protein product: CASTLPGQTNSPLHF.

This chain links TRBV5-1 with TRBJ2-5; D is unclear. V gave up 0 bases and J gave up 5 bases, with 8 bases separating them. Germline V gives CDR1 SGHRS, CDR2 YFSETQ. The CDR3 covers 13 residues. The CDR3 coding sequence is TGCGCCAGCAGCTTGGAGGCGGATGAGACCCAGTACTTC. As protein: CASSLEADETQYF.

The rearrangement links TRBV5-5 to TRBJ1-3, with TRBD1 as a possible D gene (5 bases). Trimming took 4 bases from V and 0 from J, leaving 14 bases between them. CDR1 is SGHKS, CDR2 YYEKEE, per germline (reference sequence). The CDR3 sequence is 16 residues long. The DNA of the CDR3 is TGTGCCAGCAGCCCGCGGGGCGCAGACTCTGGAAACACCATATATTTT. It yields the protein CASSPRGADSGNTIYF.

This CDR3 reads CASSSGLAGAHTGELFF. CDR3 DNA: TGCGCCAGCAGCAGCGGTCTAGCGGGAGCGCACACCGGGGAGCTGTTTTTT. This rearrangement joins TRBV5-1 to TRBJ2-2; the match to TRBD2 covers 10 bases. The CDR3 runs 17 residues. V gave up 4 bases and J gave up 3 bases; unmatched junction bases: 9. CDR1 and CDR2 from the germline V gene are SGHRS and YFSETQ. The variable domain in full, with the rest retrieved from reference TRBV5-1 and TRBJ2-2, is KAGVTQTPRYLIKTRGQQVTLSCSPISGHRSVSWYQQTPGQGLQFLFEYFSETQRNKGNFPGRFSGRQFSNSRSEMNVSTLELGDSALYLCASSSGLAGAHTGELFFGEGSRLTVL.

The CDR3 bases are TGTGCCAGCTCACCGGGGAGGAATAATGAAAAACTGTTTTTT. Amino acids: CASSPGRNNEKLFF. The chain is built from TRBV18 and TRBJ1-4, with D unresolved. This CDR3 spans 14 amino acids. V shed 3 bases and J shed 4 bases, with 9 bases lying between them. The germline V gene has CDR1 KGHSH and CDR2 LQKENI.